The T cell receptor beta chain under discussion was sequenced for a study of CD8+ T cells in alopecia areata. At the level of the study: For the treated group, dosing was oral tofacitinib at 5 to 10 mg twice daily. Treated patients were scored for severity by percent of scalp affected.

The CDR3 covers 14 residues. Germline trimming cut 3 bases from V and 2 bases from J; bases unmatched to any gene: 1. The V gene's germline CDR1 is KGHSH and CDR2 LQKENI. The sample's treatment: oral pan-JAK inhibitor, 5-10 mg twice daily. RNA extraction and reverse transcription yielded cDNA as sequencing template. Data came from immunoSEQ multiplex PCR; TCRdb stores just in-frame clones and leaves some out. The data hold 200,000 or so clones, with roughly 64% observed a single time. This clone has a handful of counts. This receptor was obtained from a human donor with alopecia areata. The rearrangement uses TRBV18 and TRBJ2-3, with 8 bases that match TRBD1. Sample: CD4+ T cells sorted from blood, taken at week 24, from a patient treated with tofacitinib. For the CDR3, the DNA is TGTGCCAGCTCACCGGACAGGGCCACAGATACGCAGTATTTT. It specifies CASSPDRATDTQYF.